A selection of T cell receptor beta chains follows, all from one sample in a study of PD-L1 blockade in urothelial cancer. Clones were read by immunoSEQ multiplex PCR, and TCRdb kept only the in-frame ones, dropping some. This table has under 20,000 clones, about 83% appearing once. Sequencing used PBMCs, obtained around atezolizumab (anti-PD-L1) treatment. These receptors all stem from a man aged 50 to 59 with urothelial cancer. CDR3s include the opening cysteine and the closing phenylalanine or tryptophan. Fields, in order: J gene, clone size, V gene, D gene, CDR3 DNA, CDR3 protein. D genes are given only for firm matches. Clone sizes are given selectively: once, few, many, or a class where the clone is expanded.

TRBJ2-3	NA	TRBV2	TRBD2	TGTGCCAGCAGGCGGGCGGGAGGCACCGCAGATACGCAGTATTTT	CASRRAGGTADTQYF
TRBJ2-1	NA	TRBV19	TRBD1	TGTGCCAGTAGTATCGACAGGGGCCCCCAGTTCTTC	CASSIDRGPQFF
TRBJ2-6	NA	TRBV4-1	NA	TGCGCCAGCGCGGCTTACTACGACTCTGGGGCCAACGTCCTGACTTTC	CASAAYYDSGANVLTF
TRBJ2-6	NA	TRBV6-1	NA	TGTGCCAGCAGTGATATGGGCTACGGGGCCAACGTCCTGACTTTC	CASSDMGYGANVLTF
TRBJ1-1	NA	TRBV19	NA	TGTGCCAGTAGGATGGGAGGGGGCACTGAAGCTTTCTTT	CASRMGGGTEAFF
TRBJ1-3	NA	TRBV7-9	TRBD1	TGTGCCAGCAGCATGATTACAGGGGGCTTGAACACCATATATTTT	CASSMITGGLNTIYF
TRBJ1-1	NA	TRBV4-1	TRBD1	TGCGCCAGCAGCCAAGGGAGGGGGCGCATGGACACTGAAGCTTTCTTT	CASSQGRGRMDTEAFF
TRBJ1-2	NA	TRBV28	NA	TGTGCCAGCAGCGAAGGGACACCTAACTATGGCTACACCTTC	CASSEGTPNYGYTF
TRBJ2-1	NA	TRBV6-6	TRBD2	TGTGCCAGCAGATCCGGGACTAGCGTTGGAAATGAGCAGTTCTTC	CASRSGTSVGNEQFF
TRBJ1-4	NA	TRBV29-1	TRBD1	TGCAGCGTAGGGACAGGTGCAACTAATGAAAAACTGTTTTTT	CSVGTGATNEKLFF
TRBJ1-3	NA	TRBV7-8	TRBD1	TGTGCCAGCAGCTTACCCCGTGGACAGGGCACTGGAAACACCATATATTTT	CASSLPRGQGTGNTIYF
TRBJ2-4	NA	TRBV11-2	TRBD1	TGTGCCAGCAGCCGCCCGACAGGGGTAAACATTCAGTACTTC	CASSRPTGVNIQYF
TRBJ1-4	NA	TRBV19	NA	TGTGCCAGTAGTGGAGGGTATAGAATGGAAAAACTGTTTTTT	CASSGGYRMEKLFF
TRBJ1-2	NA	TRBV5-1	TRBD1	TGCGCCAGCAGCTTCGCAGGGGGAAAGGATGGCTACACCTTC	CASSFAGGKDGYTF
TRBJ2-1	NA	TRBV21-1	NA	TGTGCCAGCAGCACGGGACTCATCAATGAGCAGTTCTTC	CASSTGLINEQFF
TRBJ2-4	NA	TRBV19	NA	TGTGCCAGTAGTATAAGGTTGGGGAGTAGCGTTGACAAAAACATTCAGTACTTC	CASSIRLGSSVDKNIQYF
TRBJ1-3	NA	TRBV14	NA	TGTGCCAGCAGCCAAGTCGGGAACTCTGGAAACACCATATATTTT	CASSQVGNSGNTIYF
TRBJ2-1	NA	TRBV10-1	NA	TGCGCCAGCAGTGAGGGACACCTCTACAATGAGCAGTTCTTC	CASSEGHLYNEQFF
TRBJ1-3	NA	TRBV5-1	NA	TGCGCCAGCAGCTTGGGGGCTATGGGAAACACCATATATTTT	CASSLGAMGNTIYF
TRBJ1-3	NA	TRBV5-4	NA	TGTGCCAGCAGCTTGGCCCCCCCCCGGGCTGGAAACACCATATATTTT	CASSLAPPRAGNTIYF
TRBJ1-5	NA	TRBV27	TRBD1	TGTGCCAGCAGTTCGGAGGGGGCGAGCAATCAGCCCCAGCATTTT	CASSSEGASNQPQHF
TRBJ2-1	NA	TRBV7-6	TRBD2	TGTGCCAGCAGCCGCGTGGAGCGGGAGGTCCCTTGGGCCAATGAGCAGTTCTTC	CASSRVEREVPWANEQFF
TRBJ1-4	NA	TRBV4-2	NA	TGTGCCAGCAGCCAAGAGCCAGGGATTAAGACTAATGAAAAACTGTTTTTT	CASSQEPGIKTNEKLFF
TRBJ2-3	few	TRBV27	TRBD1	TGTGCCAGCAGTTCCGGACAGGTGTGGGGTGTCTACACAGATACGCAGTATTTT	CASSSGQVWGVYTDTQYF
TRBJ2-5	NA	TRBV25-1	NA	TGTGCCAGCAGTGAACCCAGGGCAGGCGAGACCCAGTACTTC	CASSEPRAGETQYF
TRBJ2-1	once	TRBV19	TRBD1	TGTGCCAGTAGTATAGCCTCGACAGGGTCCTACAATGAGCAGTTCTTC	CASSIASTGSYNEQFF
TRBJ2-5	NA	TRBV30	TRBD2	TGTGCCTGCAGCGGGAGGGCCCCAGGGACCCAGTACTTC	CACSGRAPGTQYF
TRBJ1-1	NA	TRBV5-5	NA	TGTGCCAGCAGCCTAGTCTTAGGTGAAGCTTTCTTT	CASSLVLGEAFF
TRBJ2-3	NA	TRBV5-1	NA	TGCGCCAGCAGCTTGCCGGGGGGCACAGATACGCAGTATTTT	CASSLPGGTDTQYF